The present T cell receptor (beta chain) was sequenced within a study of long-term antiretroviral therapy in people with HIV. Researchers ran immunoSEQ v3.0 at survey level. Using immunoSEQ multiplex PCR, the repertoire was profiled, and TCRdb retains in-frame clones only, with some absent. In the table there are fewer than 40,000 clones, 75% to 85% of which are singletons. Per germline, CDR1 MNHNS and CDR2 SASEGT. The CDR3 has 12 residues. The chain couples TRBV6-1 to TRBJ2-1; D unclear. The sample consisted of unsorted PBMCs, taken 3.4 years after starting antiretroviral therapy. The receptor was derived from a man younger than 45 with HIV. This chain's CDR3 is CAALSSYNEQFF. The CDR3 DNA sequence: TGTGCAGCCCTTAGCTCCTACAATGAGCAGTTCTTC.